The source of this T cell receptor (beta chain) is a study of PD-L1 blockade in urothelial cancer (dated 2017 in TCRdb). Study-level background: Therapy was started in the mid-2010s for all patients, and atezolizumab 1,200 mg was administered intravenously every 3 weeks. About 90% of the 29 patients were identified as males with urothelial cancer of bladder origin, and a prior smoking history was reported by 18 of 29 patients. An ECOG performance status of 0 or 1 was recorded for the patients, and 0 to 3 prior chemotherapy regimens had been received by the patients. Blood samples were analyzed 3 weeks after the start of treatment (second dose) and 6 weeks after the start of treatment. Blood samples gave median yields of about 150,000 T cells and some 80,000 unique TCRs, along with a median clonality of approximately 0.08. Somatic, immune and clinical correlates of response to PD-L1 blockade with atezolizumab in urothelial cancer were the focus of an exploratory multi-omic analysis. Pretreatment tumor samples, along with matched peripheral blood serially collected before and after atezolizumab treatment, were subjected to TCR sequencing. Durable clinical benefit was defined as a progression-free survival longer than 6 months, and TCR features were additionally tested against progression-free survival and overall survival. In the same patients, pretreatment tumors underwent whole exome sequencing and RNA sequencing in addition to TCR sequencing. Nine patients achieved durable clinical benefit and around 19 did not. Twenty-nine patients had pretreatment blood TCR-seq, about 25 had at least one posttreatment blood collection, and about 25 had tumor TCR-seq. General study outcomes and caveats: Small sample size (n of about 30) and many exploratory analyses mean the results are intended to be hypothesis-generating. Improved progression-free and overall survival was associated with having pretreatment peripheral blood TCR clonality below the median. Patients with durable benefit showed greater expansion of tumor-associated TCR clones in peripheral blood 3 weeks after starting treatment (n of about 20, p = 0.022).

The time point label, as the study defines it: peripheral blood 6 weeks after treatment start. A total of roughly 30 patients with locally advanced or metastatic urothelial carcinoma, treated at Memorial Sloan Kettering on a trial protocol, made up the cohort. Peripheral blood mononuclear cells were collected pretreatment and during treatment, with between 1 and 8 total time points per patient. The Qiagen DNeasy Blood extraction kit was used to purify genomic DNA from total PBMCs and tumor samples. PBMCs were collected pretreatment and during treatment, and were isolated and stored as previously described. Taken from cysteine to phenylalanine, the CDR3 has 13 residues. Only the CDR3 portion is preserved as DNA: 39 bases, with reading frame beginning at the first base. Looking up the germline V gene yields CDR1 SNHLY and CDR2 FYNNEI. V and J lose 3 bases and 8 bases, and a span of 13 bases separates them.

Concerning this clone: It has no known antigen specificity. The sample holds no much larger clone one base away, and base qualities are not on file.

Each PCR received spiked-in synthetic TCR analog templates so that absolute template abundance could be estimated from read counts. Using the immunoSEQ assay, TCRbeta CDR3 regions were amplified from genomic DNA with bias-controlled V and J gene primers. Rearranged TCRbeta segments were sequenced at approximately 20X coverage. In the paper's pipeline: Sequencing errors were corrected by clustering and CDR3s were annotated against IMGT to assign V, D and J genes. Downstream analyses used only productive TCRbeta rearrangements, leaving out any out-of-frame or stop-codon sequences. To compute clonality, Shannon entropy was normalized by the log of the number of unique productive sequences and then subtracted from one. Fisher's exact test with Benjamini-Hochberg correction, at a threshold of adjusted p below 0.01, was used to find clones that differed between time points or between blood and tumor. TCRdb carries this immuneACCESS record with in-frame sequences only. Its versions omit some clonotypes, under half of them owing to an unresolved V gene in the studies checked, with the rest unexplained. The V and J calls and clone size come from that table; D and trimming were worked out from the DNA. This sample gives 65,000 to 85,000 clones in total; around 93% of them show up just once. The ten biggest clones cover approximately 0.89% of the sample.

This sequence originates from a woman of 80 years or more with urothelial cancer. Sequencing was performed on PBMCs, taken around atezolizumab (anti-PD-L1) treatment. The sequence is built from TRBV2 and TRBJ1-2, with the D gene too uncertain to name. The nucleotides read TGTGCCAGCAGTGATCCGGGCGGGAGGGGCTACACCTTC. Its protein reads: CASSDPGGRGYTF.